A single sample gave rise to the 27 T cell receptor beta chains below, sequenced in a study of regulatory T cells in long-lasting Graves disease. Construction of TCR beta libraries relied on iRepertoire HTBI primers and on Arm-PCR targeting CDR3 regions. One entry per CDR3 protein, called by TCRdb with MiXCR from the multiplex PCR reads. The sample comprises about 540,000 distinct CDR3 sequences, roughly 12% of which are singletons, and about 10% rests with the top ten. This sample's time point: newly diagnosed GD, antithyroid drugs for less than 3 months. PBMC-extracted RNA yielded the TCR library. The same sample was also used in a study of T cells in Graves' hyperthyroidism and ophthalmopathy.

The sample was peripheral blood mononuclear cells (PBMCs), taken at new diagnosis, from a patient treated with antithyroid drugs. Source of these receptors: a man under 40 with Graves disease.

This clonotype came up a few times. The rearrangement links TRBV10-3 to TRBJ1-1; no definite D call. V dropped 5 bases and J dropped 0 bases, with 13 bases sitting between them. Per germline, CDR1 ENHRY and CDR2 SYGVKD. The CDR3 is 15 residues long. The CDR3 is CAISQITFMNTEAFF. The CDR3 DNA reads as TGTGCCATCAGTCAAATTACCTTCATGAACACTGAAGCTTTCTTT.

This clonotype was detected ten times or more. This rearrangement joins TRBV12-3 or TRBV12-4 to TRBJ2-3; 9 bases match TRBD2. V lost 6 bases, J lost 4 bases, and 8 bases stayed unmatched. CDR3 length: 15 residues. CDR3 DNA sequence: TGTGCCAGCAGGCGACTAGCGGAGGTGGCAGATACGCAGTATTTT. It yields the protein CASRRLAEVADTQYF.

The CDR3 bases are TGTGCCAGCAGCGAACCCCGGCCTGGCACAGATACGCAGTATTTT. This translates into CASSEPRPGTDTQYF. This sequence joins TRBV28 and TRBJ2-3; D not resolved. The CDR3 contains 15 residues. Trimming stripped 6 bases from V and 1 base from J, with 14 bases between. CDR1 MDHEN and CDR2 SYDVKM come from the germline V gene.

This clonotype was seen ten or more times. This sequence joins TRBV7-3 and TRBJ2-7; no clear D. V lost 2 bases, J lost 4 bases, and 12 bases lay in between. Germline lookup yields CDR1 SGHTA and CDR2 FQGTGA. The CDR3 is 14 residues long. CDR3 protein: CASSLESASYEQYF. In DNA form, the CDR3 reads TGTGCCAGCAGCTTAGAGTCAGCTTCATACGAGCAGTACTTC.

This rearrangement joins TRBV3-1 to TRBJ2-2; 10 nucleotides agree with TRBD2. CDR3 size: 15 residues. J lost 4 bases, V lost 4 bases, and 3 bases had no gene match. Germline lookup yields CDR1 LGHDT and CDR2 YNNKEL (reference sequence). In nucleotides, the CDR3 is TGTGCCAGCAGCCTGGGACTAGCGAGCACCGGGGAGCTGTTTTTT. The encoded protein is CASSLGLASTGELFF. Filled out from reference TRBV3-1 and TRBJ2-2, the complete variable domain reads DTAVSQTPKYLVTQMGNDKSIKCEQNLGHDTMYWYKQDSKKFLKIMFSYNNKELIINETVPNRFSPKSPDKAHLNLHINSLELGDSAVYFCASSLGLASTGELFFGEGSRLTVL.

This clonotype appeared many times. The chain links TRBV3-1 to TRBJ1-5; 8 bases are a match to TRBD1. Trimming took 4 bases from V and 9 from J; bases not matched to a gene: 2. Germline values: CDR1 LGHDT, CDR2 YNNKEL (reference sequence). The CDR3 covers 12 residues. In DNA, the CDR3 is TGTGCCAGCAGCCCTGGGACAGGGCCCCAGCATTTT. The encoded protein is CASSPGTGPQHF.

In this sample, this clonotype turned up many times. The rearrangement uses TRBV2 and TRBJ1-5; TRBD1 aligns across 9 bases. This CDR3 contains 14 residues. CDR1 is SNHLY, CDR2 FYNNEI, per germline. Trimming cost V 7 bases and J 4 bases; bases outside gene matches: 5. CDR3 nucleotide sequence: TGTGCCAGCAAAGGACAGGGGCAAAATCAGCCCCAGCATTTT. Protein product: CASKGQGQNQPQHF.

There are many counts of this clonotype. The chain couples TRBV2 to TRBJ2-1; 8 bases match TRBD2. Germline V gene lookup returns CDR1 SNHLY and CDR2 FYNNEI. Trimming removed 7 bases from V and 7 bases from J; junction bases left unmatched: 6. The CDR3 has 13 amino acids. The DNA of the CDR3 is TGTGCCAGCATGTCGGGAGGGAGGAATGAGCAGTTCTTC. This sequence encodes CASMSGGRNEQFF.

V gene TRBV20-1 combines with J gene TRBJ2-7, with 8 bases lining up with TRBD1. The length of the CDR3 is 15 residues. V shed 0 bases and J 6 bases; nucleotides not matched to a gene: 10. The germline V gene has CDR1 DFQATT and CDR2 SNEGSKA (reference sequence). The CDR3 here is CSARDGGTGMTEQYF. The CDR3 region has the DNA TGCAGTGCTAGAGATGGTGGGACAGGCATGACCGAGCAGTACTTC.

The table lists this clonotype with a count of one. This probably arose from a read error, given a far larger clone one base away. The chain carries TRBV2 and TRBJ2-5, with 11 nucleotides matching TRBD2. Germline lookup yields CDR1 SNHLY and CDR2 FYNNEI. The CDR3 loop spans 16 amino acids. CDR3 bases: TGTGCCAGCTCACCTGGACTAGCGGGCTCTCAAGAGCCCCAGTACTTC. Residues: CASSPGLAGSQEPQYF.

This clonotype was counted only a few times. The chain couples TRBV25-1 to TRBJ2-3, with D perhaps matching TRBD1 or TRBD2 (5 bases each). This CDR3 spans 16 amino acids. CDR1 is MGHDK, CDR2 SYGVNS, per germline. V was clipped by 8 bases and J by 2 bases, with 20 bases between them. The CDR3: CASAKPGTHNTDTQYF. The CDR3 nucleotides read TGTGCCAGCGCGAAACCCGGGACCCACAACACAGATACGCAGTATTTT.

This clonotype appeared many times. The rearrangement links TRBV27 to TRBJ1-2, with D possibly TRBD1 on 5 matching bases. The CDR3 is 15 amino acids. V gave up 6 bases and J gave up 4 bases, with 18 bases separating them. The germline CDR1 and CDR2 sequences are MNHEY and SMNVEV (reference sequence). CDR3 amino acids: CASRNRRRQLYGYTF. The DNA of the CDR3 is TGTGCCAGCAGGAATCGTAGGAGACAGCTCTATGGCTACACCTTC.

This clonotype was detected ten times or more. This chain links TRBV5-5 with TRBJ1-5; D perhaps matches TRBD1 (5 bases). V shed 3 bases and J shed 9 bases, with 19 bases lying between them. Germline-derived CDR1 and CDR2 are SGHKS and YYEKEE (reference sequence). The CDR3 has 15 amino acids. As DNA, the CDR3 is TGTGCCAGCAGCTCGGGCGGGACGCCACATCGGCCCCAGCATTTT. Residues: CASSSGGTPHRPQHF.

A word on this clonotype: This sequence may be a read error, since a much larger clone differs from it by one base. This sequence joins TRBV28 and TRBJ2-3; 11 nucleotides align to TRBD1. The CDR3 runs 15 residues. The germline V gene encodes CDR1 MDHEN and CDR2 SYDVKM. This CDR3 reads CASSLDRGLDTEASF. The CDR3 nucleotides read TGTGCCAGCAGTTTGGACAGGGGGCTGGATACTGAAGCTTCCTTT.

The genes are TRBV6-2 or TRBV6-3 and TRBJ2-5; D unresolved. V gave up 2 bases and J gave up 2 bases, with 9 bases separating them. The germline V gene has CDR1 MNHEY and CDR2 SVGEGT. CDR3 length equals 14 residues. CDR3 sequence (DNA): TGTGCCAGCAGTTACCTGGATGGTCAAGAGACCCAGTACTTC. The encoded protein is CASSYLDGQETQYF.

This clonotype was detected a few times. The chain carries TRBV12-3 or TRBV12-4 and TRBJ1-4; no definite D call. Trimming removed 6 bases at V and 8 bases at J, with 10 bases between. CDR3 length: 12 amino acids. CDR3 sequence: CASSPVAEKLFF. Written as DNA, the CDR3 is TGTGCCAGCAGCCCGGTCGCCGAAAAACTGTTTTTT.

This clonotype was counted between two and nine times. In nucleotides, the CDR3 is TGTGCCAGCAGCTCGGAGCGGGGCCCAAGCAAGCAGTACTTC. It specifies CASSSERGPSKQYF. This chain connects TRBV7-9 to TRBJ2-7; 7 bases match TRBD2. Germline lookup yields CDR1 SEHNR and CDR2 FQNEAQ (reference sequence). The V and J ends lost 4 bases and 8 bases, in that order; junction bases with no gene match: 11. The CDR3 is 14 residues long. The variable domain in full, with the rest retrieved from reference TRBV7-9 and TRBJ2-7, is DTGVSQNPRHKITKRGQNVTFRCDPISEHNRLYWYRQTLGQGPEFLTYFQNEAQLEKSRLLSDRFSAERPKGSFSTLEIQRTEQGDSAMYLCASSSERGPSKQYFGPGTRLTVT.

This clonotype occurred many times. The chain employs TRBV6-2 or TRBV6-3 and TRBJ2-2, with 12 bases matching TRBD2. The V gene end was trimmed by 0 bases and the J gene end by 1 base; junction bases not matched to a gene: 0. CDR3 length: 17 amino acids. Germline lookup yields CDR1 MNHEY and CDR2 SVGEGT. The CDR3 sequence is CASSYSGLAGNTGELFF. For the CDR3, the DNA is TGTGCCAGCAGTTACTCGGGACTAGCGGGGAACACCGGGGAGCTGTTTTTT.

This clonotype has at least ten counts. The chain has TRBV9 and TRBJ1-1; tentatively, D is TRBD1 (5 bases). The V end lost 1 base, the J end lost 8 bases, and 9 bases lay between the germline ends. CDR1 and CDR2 (germline): SGDLS, YYNGEE. The CDR3 is made up of 12 amino acids. For the CDR3, the DNA is TGTGCCAGCAGCGTACAGGGAGGGGAAGCTTTCTTT. Amino acid sequence: CASSVQGGEAFF.

A remark on this clonotype: A much larger clone sits a single nucleotide away, making a read error possible. V gene TRBV20-1 combines with J gene TRBJ2-3, with TRBD2 identical over 8 bases. This CDR3 has 14 amino acids. Losses at the gene ends were 1 base for V and 6 bases for J; bases not matched to a gene: 6. Germline assignment: CDR1 DFQATT and CDR2 SNEGSKA (reference sequence). The CDR3 is CSARGAGGMDTQYF. The CDR3 DNA sequence: TGCAGTGCTAGAGGGGCGGGAGGTATGGATACGCAGTATTTT.

This clonotype turned up a few times. Here the CDR3 DNA reads TGTGCCAGCAGCGTAGTGGGGGGACTATCTGAGCAGTTCTTC. Protein sequence: CASSVVGGLSEQFF. The gene calls are TRBV9 and TRBJ2-1, with 7 bases lining up with TRBD2. The germline gives CDR1 SGDLS, CDR2 YYNGEE. The V gene end was trimmed by 0 bases and the J gene end by 9 bases; junction bases not matched to a gene: 6. The CDR3 sequence is 14 residues long.

At least ten counts were recorded for this clonotype. The chain links TRBV10-3 to TRBJ1-1, with a possible D match to TRBD1 (5 bases). Germline V gives CDR1 ENHRY, CDR2 SYGVKD. V was shortened by 7 bases and J by 6 bases, with 18 bases between the two germline ends. The CDR3 is 14 amino acids. For the CDR3, the DNA is TGTGCCATCACCAGGGAACGGGGCCCCTCTGAAGCTTTCTTT. Translation gives CAITRERGPSEAFF.

This clonotype has just a few counts. This chain connects TRBV28 to TRBJ1-1, with TRBD1 identical over 7 bases. The V gene's germline CDR1 is MDHEN and CDR2 SYDVKM. The CDR3 is made up of 13 amino acids. After removal of 11 bases from V and 7 bases from J, the junction contained 13 bases not matched to a gene. The CDR3 spells CAGQGVGAVEAFF. In DNA form, the CDR3 reads TGTGCCGGGCAGGGGGTGGGGGCAGTTGAAGCTTTCTTT.

This clonotype was counted many times. The rearrangement links TRBV28 to TRBJ1-4, with 8 bases that match TRBD1. Trimming at V came to 3 bases and at J to 11 bases, leaving 8 bases not matched to a gene. The CDR3 contains 14 residues. CDR1 MDHEN and CDR2 SYDVKM come from the germline V gene. CDR3 sequence (DNA): TGTGCCAGCAGTTTGGGTTCGACAGGGGCCAAACTGTTTTTT. Protein sequence: CASSLGSTGAKLFF.

This clonotype was observed at least ten times. This rearrangement joins TRBV11-2 to TRBJ2-7; TRBD2 matches 7 bases. Trimming removed 0 bases from V and 3 bases from J; junction bases left unmatched: 14. The V gene's germline CDR1 is SGHAT and CDR2 FQNNGV. There are 18 residues in the CDR3. CDR3 in amino acids: CASSLDLGLRGGGYEQYF. The CDR3 DNA reads as TGTGCCAGCAGCTTAGATCTAGGTCTAAGGGGCGGGGGCTACGAGCAGTACTTC.

This chain connects TRBV5-1 to TRBJ2-1, with D possibly matching TRBD2 (6 bases). V shed 2 bases and J shed 15 bases, with 24 bases lying between them. This CDR3 region has 15 residues. The germline CDR1 and CDR2 sequences are SGHRS and YFSETQ. CDR3 amino acids: CASSFDLTRHNGLFF. In DNA, the CDR3 is TGCGCCAGCAGCTTTGACTTGACTAGACACAATGGGCTGTTCTTC.

This chain uses TRBV5-1 with TRBJ1-3; D is perhaps TRBD1 (6 bases). The CDR3 length is 16 residues. Germline V gene data show CDR1 as SGHRS and CDR2 as YFSETQ. Trimming stripped 2 bases from V and 0 bases from J, with 12 bases between. The CDR3 reads CASSFLSGVSGNTIYF. Written as DNA, the CDR3 is TGCGCCAGCAGCTTCCTCTCAGGGGTCTCTGGAAACACCATATATTTT.